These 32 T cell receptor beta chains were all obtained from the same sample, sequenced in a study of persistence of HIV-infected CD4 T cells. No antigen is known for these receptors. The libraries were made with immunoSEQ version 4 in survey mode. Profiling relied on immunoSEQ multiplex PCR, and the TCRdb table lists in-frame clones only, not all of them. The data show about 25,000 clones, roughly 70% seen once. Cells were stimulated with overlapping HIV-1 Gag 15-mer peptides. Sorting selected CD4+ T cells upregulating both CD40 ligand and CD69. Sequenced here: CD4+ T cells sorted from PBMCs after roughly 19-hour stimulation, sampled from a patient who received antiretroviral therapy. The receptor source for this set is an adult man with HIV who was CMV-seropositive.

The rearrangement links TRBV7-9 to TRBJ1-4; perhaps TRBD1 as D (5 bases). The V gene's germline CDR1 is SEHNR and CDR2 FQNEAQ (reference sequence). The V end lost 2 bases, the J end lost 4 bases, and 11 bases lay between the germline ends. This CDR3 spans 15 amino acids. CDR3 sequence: CASSLQGPDNEKLFF. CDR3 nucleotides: TGTGCCAGCAGCTTACAGGGCCCAGATAATGAAAAACTGTTTTTT.

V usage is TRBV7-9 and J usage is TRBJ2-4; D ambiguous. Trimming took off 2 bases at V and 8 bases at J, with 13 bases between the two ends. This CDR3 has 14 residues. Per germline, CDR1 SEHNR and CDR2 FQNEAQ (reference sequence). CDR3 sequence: CASSLIAASDIQYF. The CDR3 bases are TGTGCCAGCAGCTTAATAGCAGCCTCTGACATTCAGTACTTC.

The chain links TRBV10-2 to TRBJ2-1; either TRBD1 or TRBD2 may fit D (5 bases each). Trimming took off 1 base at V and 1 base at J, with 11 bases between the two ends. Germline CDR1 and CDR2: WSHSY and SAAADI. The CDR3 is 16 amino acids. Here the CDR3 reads CASSEFEGPSYNEQFF. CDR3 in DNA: TGCGCCAGCAGTGAGTTTGAGGGGCCATCCTACAATGAGCAGTTCTTC.

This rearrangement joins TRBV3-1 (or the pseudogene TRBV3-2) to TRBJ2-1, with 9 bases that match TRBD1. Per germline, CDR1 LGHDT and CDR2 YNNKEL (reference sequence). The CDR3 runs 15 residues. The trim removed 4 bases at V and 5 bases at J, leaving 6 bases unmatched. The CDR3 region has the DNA TGTGCCAGCAGCCCTCCGGGACAGGGTAACAATGAGCAGTTCTTC. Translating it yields CASSPPGQGNNEQFF.

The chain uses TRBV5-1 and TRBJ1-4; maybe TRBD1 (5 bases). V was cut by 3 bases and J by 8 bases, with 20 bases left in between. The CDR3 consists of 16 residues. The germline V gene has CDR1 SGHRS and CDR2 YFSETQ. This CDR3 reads CASSSGGARRGEKLFF. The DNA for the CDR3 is TGCGCCAGCAGCTCTGGAGGTGCACGGCGGGGGGAAAAACTGTTTTTT.

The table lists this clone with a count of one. In nucleotides, the CDR3 is TGTGCCAGCAGCAACAGGGCGATACCCTCTGGAAACACCATATATTTT. It codes for CASSNRAIPSGNTIYF. The rearrangement uses TRBV5-6 and TRBJ1-3; D perhaps matches TRBD1 (6 bases). V lost 4 bases and J 0 bases, leaving 14 bases between the germline ends. This CDR3 region has 16 residues. CDR1 SGHDT and CDR2 YYEEEE come from the germline V gene.

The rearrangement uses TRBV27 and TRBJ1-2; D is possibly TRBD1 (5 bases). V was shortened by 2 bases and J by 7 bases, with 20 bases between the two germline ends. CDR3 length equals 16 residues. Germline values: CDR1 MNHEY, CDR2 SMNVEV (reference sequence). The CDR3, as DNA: TGTGCCAGCAGTTTAAGATCAGGGACGCAAGTTTTTGGCTACACCTTC. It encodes CASSLRSGTQVFGYTF.

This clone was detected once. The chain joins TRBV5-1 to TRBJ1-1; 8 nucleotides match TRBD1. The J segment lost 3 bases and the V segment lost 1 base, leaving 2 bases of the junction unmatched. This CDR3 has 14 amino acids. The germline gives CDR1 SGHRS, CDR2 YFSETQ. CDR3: CASSLPQGDTEAFF. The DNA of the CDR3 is TGCGCCAGCAGCTTGCCACAGGGGGACACTGAAGCTTTCTTT.

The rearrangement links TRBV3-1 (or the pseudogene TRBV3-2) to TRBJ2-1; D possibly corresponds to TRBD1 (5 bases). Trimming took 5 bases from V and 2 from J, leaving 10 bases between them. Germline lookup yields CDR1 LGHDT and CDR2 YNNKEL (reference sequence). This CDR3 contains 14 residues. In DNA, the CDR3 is TGTGCCAGCAGCACGACAGCCACCTACAATGAGCAGTTCTTC. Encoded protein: CASSTTATYNEQFF.

CDR3 sequence (DNA): TGTGCCAGCTCACCAGGCCGAAGCTCTGGAAACACCATATATTTT. This translates into CASSPGRSSGNTIYF. This chain uses TRBV18 with TRBJ1-3, with no clear D. Germline-derived CDR1 and CDR2 are KGHSH and LQKENI. V lost 2 bases to trimming and J lost 0 bases, with 8 bases between them. CDR3 size: 15 residues.

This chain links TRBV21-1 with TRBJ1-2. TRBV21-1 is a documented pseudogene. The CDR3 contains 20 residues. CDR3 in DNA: TGTGCCAGCAGCAAAGCCCCACGGGCCCCTACGCGGGGGGAGAACTATGGCTACACCTTC. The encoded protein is CASSKAPRAPTRGENYGYTF.

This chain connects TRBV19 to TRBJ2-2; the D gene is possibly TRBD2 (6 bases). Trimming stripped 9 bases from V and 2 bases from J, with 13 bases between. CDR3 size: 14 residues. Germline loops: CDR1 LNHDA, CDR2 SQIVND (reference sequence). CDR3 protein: CASAVTSNTGELFF. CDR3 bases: TGTGCCAGCGCGGTCACTAGCAACACCGGGGAGCTGTTTTTT.

CDR3 coding DNA: TGTGCCAGCAGTGAAGCGGTAGCGGGGGGGCAATACAATGAGCAGTTCTTC. As protein: CASSEAVAGGQYNEQFF. The rearrangement joins TRBV6-1 to TRBJ2-1; 11 bases fit TRBD2. The trim removed 0 bases at V and 4 bases at J, leaving 5 bases unmatched. The germline V gene has CDR1 MNHNS and CDR2 SASEGT. There are 17 residues in the CDR3.

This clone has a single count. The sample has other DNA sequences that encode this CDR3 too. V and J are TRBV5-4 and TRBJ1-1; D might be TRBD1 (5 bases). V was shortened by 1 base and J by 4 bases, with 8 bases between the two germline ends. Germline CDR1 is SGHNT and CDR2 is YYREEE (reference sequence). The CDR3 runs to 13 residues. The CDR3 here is CASSLSGATEAFF. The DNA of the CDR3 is TGTGCCAGCAGCTTGTCTGGGGCCACTGAAGCTTTCTTT.

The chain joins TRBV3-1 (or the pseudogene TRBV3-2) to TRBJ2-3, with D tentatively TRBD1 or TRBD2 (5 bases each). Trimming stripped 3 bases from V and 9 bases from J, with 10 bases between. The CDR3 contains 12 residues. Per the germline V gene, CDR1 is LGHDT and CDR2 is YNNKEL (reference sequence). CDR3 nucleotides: TGTGCCAGCAGCCATAAGGGGACCACGCAGTATTTT. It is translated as CASSHKGTTQYF.

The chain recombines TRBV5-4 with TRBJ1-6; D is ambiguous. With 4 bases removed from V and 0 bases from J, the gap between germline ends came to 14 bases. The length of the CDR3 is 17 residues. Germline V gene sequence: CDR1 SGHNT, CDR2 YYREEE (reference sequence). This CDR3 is CASSDGRSSSYNSPLHF. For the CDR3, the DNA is TGTGCCAGCAGCGACGGACGGAGTAGCTCCTATAATTCACCCCTCCACTTT.

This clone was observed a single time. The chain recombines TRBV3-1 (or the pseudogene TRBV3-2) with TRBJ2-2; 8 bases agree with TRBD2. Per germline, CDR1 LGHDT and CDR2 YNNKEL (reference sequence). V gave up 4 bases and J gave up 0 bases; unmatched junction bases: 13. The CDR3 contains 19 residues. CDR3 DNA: TGTGCCAGCAGCCCCAACGGGGGGGGCGGGGGAGCGAACACCGGGGAGCTGTTTTTT. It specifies CASSPNGGGGGANTGELFF.

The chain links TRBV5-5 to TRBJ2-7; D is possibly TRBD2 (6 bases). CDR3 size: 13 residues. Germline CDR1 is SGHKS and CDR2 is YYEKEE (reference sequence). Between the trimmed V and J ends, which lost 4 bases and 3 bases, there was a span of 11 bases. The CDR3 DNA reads TGTGCCAGCAGCCCTGGACTAAACTACGAGCAGTACTTC. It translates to CASSPGLNYEQYF.

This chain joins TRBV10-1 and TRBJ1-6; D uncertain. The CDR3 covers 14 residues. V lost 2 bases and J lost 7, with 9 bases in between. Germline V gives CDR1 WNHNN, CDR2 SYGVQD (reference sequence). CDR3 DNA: TGCGCCAGCAGTGAGAACGGGCCAAATTCACCCCTCCACTTT. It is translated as CASSENGPNSPLHF.

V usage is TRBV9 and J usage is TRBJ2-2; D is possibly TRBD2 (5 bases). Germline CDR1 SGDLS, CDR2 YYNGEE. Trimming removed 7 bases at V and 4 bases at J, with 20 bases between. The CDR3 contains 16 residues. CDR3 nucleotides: TGTGCCAGCCACCGCGGAGGCATACTCGCCACCGGGGAGCTGTTTTTT. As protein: CASHRGGILATGELFF.

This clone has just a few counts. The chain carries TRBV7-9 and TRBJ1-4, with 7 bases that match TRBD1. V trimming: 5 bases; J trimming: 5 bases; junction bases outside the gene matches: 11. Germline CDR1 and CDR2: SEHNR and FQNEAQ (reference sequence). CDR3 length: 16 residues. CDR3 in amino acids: CASSRRSTGKNEKLFF. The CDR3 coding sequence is TGTGCCAGCAGCCGGCGGTCGACAGGGAAAAATGAAAAACTGTTTTTT.

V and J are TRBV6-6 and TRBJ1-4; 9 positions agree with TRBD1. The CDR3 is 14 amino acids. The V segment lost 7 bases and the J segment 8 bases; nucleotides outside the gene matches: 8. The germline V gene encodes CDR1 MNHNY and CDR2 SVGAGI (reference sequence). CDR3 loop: CASTTRDRDEKLFF. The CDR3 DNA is TGTGCCAGCACAACCCGGGACAGGGACGAAAAACTGTTTTTT.

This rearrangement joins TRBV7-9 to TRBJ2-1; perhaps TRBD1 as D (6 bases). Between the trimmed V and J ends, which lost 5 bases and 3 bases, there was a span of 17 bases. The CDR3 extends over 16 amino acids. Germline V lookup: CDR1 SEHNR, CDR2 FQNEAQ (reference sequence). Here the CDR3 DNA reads TGTGCCAGCAGCCAGGGGAACAGCCTCCTCTACAATGAGCAGTTCTTC. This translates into CASSQGNSLLYNEQFF.

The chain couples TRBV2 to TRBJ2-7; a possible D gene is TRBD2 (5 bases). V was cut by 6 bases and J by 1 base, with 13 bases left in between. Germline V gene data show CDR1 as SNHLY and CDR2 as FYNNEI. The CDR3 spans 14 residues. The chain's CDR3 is CASSGMGKSYEQYF. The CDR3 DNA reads TGTGCCAGCAGCGGGATGGGTAAATCCTACGAGCAGTACTTC. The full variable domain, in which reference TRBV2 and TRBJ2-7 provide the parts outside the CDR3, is EPEVTQTPSHQVTQMGQEVILRCVPISNHLYFYWYRQILGQKVEFLVSFYNNEISEKSEIFDDQFSVERPDGSNFTLKIRSTKLEDSAMYFCASSGMGKSYEQYFGPGTRLTVT.

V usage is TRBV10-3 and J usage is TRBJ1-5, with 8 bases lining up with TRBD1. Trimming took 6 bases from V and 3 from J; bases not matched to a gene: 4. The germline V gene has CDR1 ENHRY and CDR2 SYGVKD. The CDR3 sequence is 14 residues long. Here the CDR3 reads CAISETGVNQPQHF. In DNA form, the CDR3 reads TGTGCCATCAGCGAGACAGGGGTCAATCAGCCCCAGCATTTT.

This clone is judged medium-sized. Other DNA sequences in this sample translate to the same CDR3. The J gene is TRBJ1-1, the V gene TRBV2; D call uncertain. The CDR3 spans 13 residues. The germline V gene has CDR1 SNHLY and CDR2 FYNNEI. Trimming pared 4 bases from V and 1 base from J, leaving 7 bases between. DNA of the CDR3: TGTGCCAGCAGTGGTCGGGGGAACACTGAAGCTTTCTTT. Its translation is CASSGRGNTEAFF.

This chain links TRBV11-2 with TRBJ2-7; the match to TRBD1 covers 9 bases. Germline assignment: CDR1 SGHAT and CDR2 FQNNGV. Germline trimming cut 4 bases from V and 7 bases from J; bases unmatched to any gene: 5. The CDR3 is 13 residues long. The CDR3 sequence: CASSSDRGGEQYF. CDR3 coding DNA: TGTGCCAGCAGCTCCGACAGGGGGGGGGAGCAGTACTTC.

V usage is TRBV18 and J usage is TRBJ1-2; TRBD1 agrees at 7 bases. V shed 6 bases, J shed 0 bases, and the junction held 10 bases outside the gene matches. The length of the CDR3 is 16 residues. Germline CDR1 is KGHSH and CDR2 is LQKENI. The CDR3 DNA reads TGTGCCAGCTCCCGCACCCAGGGACAGACTAACTATGGCTACACCTTC. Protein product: CASSRTQGQTNYGYTF.

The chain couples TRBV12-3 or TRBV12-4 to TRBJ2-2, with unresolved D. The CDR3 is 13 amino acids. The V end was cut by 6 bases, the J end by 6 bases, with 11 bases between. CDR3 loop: CASRATQAGELFF. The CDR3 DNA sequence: TGTGCCAGCAGAGCCACACAAGCCGGGGAGCTGTTTTTT.

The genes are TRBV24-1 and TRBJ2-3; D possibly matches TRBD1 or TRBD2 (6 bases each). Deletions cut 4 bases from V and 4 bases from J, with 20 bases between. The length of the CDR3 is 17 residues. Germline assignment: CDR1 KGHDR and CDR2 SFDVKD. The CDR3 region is CATSDPLRLEGADTQYF. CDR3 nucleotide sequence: TGTGCCACCAGTGACCCCCTCAGACTAGAGGGGGCAGATACGCAGTATTTT.

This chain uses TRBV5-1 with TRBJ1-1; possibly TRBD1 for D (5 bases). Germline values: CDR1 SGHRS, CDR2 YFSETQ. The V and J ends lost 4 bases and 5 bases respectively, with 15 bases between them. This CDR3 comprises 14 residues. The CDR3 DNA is TGCGCCAGCAGCCCTTTAGGAGGGGATACTGAAGCTTTCTTT. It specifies CASSPLGGDTEAFF.

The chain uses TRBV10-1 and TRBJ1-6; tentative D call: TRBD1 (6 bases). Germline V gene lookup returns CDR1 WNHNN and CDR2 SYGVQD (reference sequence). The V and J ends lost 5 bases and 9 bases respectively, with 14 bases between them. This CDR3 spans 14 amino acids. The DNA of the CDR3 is TGCGCCAGCAGTCCGGGACACTCGGGTTCACCCCTCCACTTT. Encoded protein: CASSPGHSGSPLHF.